This T cell receptor beta chain was sequenced for a study of blood T cell repertoires in COVID-19. Sequencing was performed with immunoSEQ multiplex PCR; in TCRdb, only in-frame clones are kept and a portion is missing. The top ten hold around 8.2% of the sample, which has 150,000 to 200,000 clones, about 86% seen once. CDR1 is SGHTA and CDR2 is FQGNSA in the germline V gene. The trim removed 7 bases at V and 8 bases at J, leaving 14 bases unmatched. CDR3 size: 15 residues. The chain recombines TRBV7-2 with TRBJ1-2, with 9 bases aligning to TRBD1. Source material: peripheral blood. The receptor was derived from a man in his 60s with acute or convalescent COVID-19. The CDR3 is CASTLPRTGVWGYTF. Here the CDR3 DNA reads TGTGCCAGCACCCTCCCCCGGACAGGGGTTTGGGGCTACACCTTC.